This TCR beta chain comes out of a study of T cell repertoires in cytomegalovirus infection. Overall study context: Used in the study were CMV epitopes, some recently identified and HLA-C-restricted, others well-studied and HLA-B-restricted. Through public TCR beta signatures, both CMV infection and matching HLA type were indicated.

TCRdb ran MiXCR on the reads and lists one entry per CDR3 protein. Among roughly 990,000 distinct CDR3 sequences listed, about a third were seen once. Broader study findings: In two of eight donors, the top clonotype was HLA-C-restricted CMV-specific.

V was shortened by 2 bases and J by 5 bases, with 12 bases between the two germline ends. This CDR3 region has 14 residues. Germline V gives CDR1 MNHEY, CDR2 SVGEGT. As to this clonotype: What it recognizes is unknown.

The chain is built from TRBV6-2 or TRBV6-3 and TRBJ1-1; tentative D call: TRBD1 (6 bases). The sequenced sample was cultured CD8+ T cells from PBMCs, obtained from culture after CMV antigen stimulation. This TCR came from a human donor in good health (CMV status not recorded). Some clones in this sample may be carry-over from other donors' samples. CDR3 protein: CASSYRGGATEAFF. CDR3 DNA sequence: TGTGCCAGCAGTTACCGCGGGGGGGCGACTGAAGCTTTCTTT.